The rows below give T cell receptor beta chains drawn from one sample of a study of shared clonotypes between healthy human individuals. Only in-frame clones appear in the TCRdb table, and some are missing; sequencing was by immunoSEQ multiplex PCR. The sample has around 1.9 million clones, around 95% seen once. Material: naive CD8+ T cells from PBMCs. These receptors all come from a man aged 18 to 29 in good health. Some clones in this sample may be carry-over from other donors' samples. CDR3s include the opening cysteine and the closing phenylalanine or tryptophan. Fields, in order: CDR3 protein, CDR3 DNA, D gene, V gene, J gene, clone size. A D gene is named only where the DNA matches it firmly. Clone size appears in some rows only: once, few, many, or a class for an expanded clone.

CASSPLGWANTEAFF	TGTGCCAGCAGTCCCTTGGGGTGGGCTAACACTGAAGCTTTCTTT	NA	TRBV28	TRBJ1-1	NA
CASSEVTGGFYEQYF	TGTGCCAGCAGTGAAGTAACAGGGGGTTTCTACGAGCAGTACTTC	TRBD1	TRBV2	TRBJ2-7	NA
CASSFYRGPSYEQYF	TGTGCCAGCAGTTTCTACAGGGGACCCTCCTACGAGCAGTACTTC	TRBD1	TRBV28	TRBJ2-7	NA
CASSPAWDTGETQYF	TGCGCCAGCAGCCCCGCCTGGGACACCGGGGAGACCCAGTACTTC	NA	TRBV5-1	TRBJ2-5	NA
CATSPPEGGIDEQYF	TGTGCCACCAGCCCCCCAGAGGGGGGGATAGACGAGCAGTACTTC	NA	TRBV15	TRBJ2-7	NA
CASMEGASTGELFF	TGTGCCAGCATGGAGGGGGCGTCCACCGGGGAGCTGTTTTTT	NA	TRBV6-5	TRBJ2-2	few
CASSEIFLGQGAGIEAFF	TGTGCCAGCAGTGAGATCTTCCTTGGACAGGGGGCAGGGATTGAAGCTTTCTTT	TRBD1	TRBV6-1	TRBJ1-1	NA
CASSVGASSGNTIYF	TGTGCCAGCAGCGTAGGGGCCAGCTCTGGAAACACCATATATTTT	NA	TRBV9	TRBJ1-3	NA
CASSDRQGSEVEQYF	TGTGCCAGTAGTGACAGACAGGGGTCTGAAGTAGAGCAGTACTTC	TRBD1	TRBV19	TRBJ2-7	NA
CASSWEQPTTPYEQYF	TGTGCCAGCAGTTGGGAACAGCCTACCACTCCCTACGAGCAGTACTTC	NA	TRBV27	TRBJ2-7	once
CASSSYGFPPGFTYEQYF	TGTGCCAGCAGTTCCTACGGGTTTCCGCCCGGATTTACCTACGAGCAGTACTTC	NA	TRBV28	TRBJ2-7	NA
CASSLLLAGVYNEQFF	TGTGCCAGCAGCTTACTCCTAGCGGGAGTCTACAATGAGCAGTTCTTC	TRBD2	TRBV7-9	TRBJ2-1	NA
CASSFSRDSYGYTF	TGTGCCAGCAGCTTTAGCCGGGACAGCTATGGCTACACCTTC	TRBD1	TRBV5-8	TRBJ1-2	NA
CASSQDRSSTDTQYF	TGCGCCAGCAGCCAAGATCGATCTAGCACAGATACGCAGTATTTT	NA	TRBV4-1	TRBJ2-3	NA
CASKFSGGLTEAFF	TGTGCCAGCAAGTTCAGCGGGGGGCTCACTGAAGCTTTCTTT	NA	TRBV27	TRBJ1-1	NA
CAAGGQPQHF	TGTGCCGCAGGGGGGCAGCCCCAGCATTTT	TRBD1	TRBV28	TRBJ1-5	NA
CASSWRDSNTEAFF	TGTGCCAGCAGTTGGCGGGATTCGAACACTGAAGCTTTCTTT	NA	TRBV6-5	TRBJ1-1	NA
CASSLALTAGGWETQYF	TGTGCCAGCAGTTTAGCACTAACCGCAGGGGGCTGGGAGACCCAGTACTTC	TRBD1	TRBV27	TRBJ2-5	NA
CSGRGNEQFF	TGCAGCGGACGGGGGAATGAGCAGTTCTTC	NA	TRBV29-1	TRBJ2-1	NA
CAIGSMNTEAFF	TGTGCCATCGGCAGCATGAACACTGAAGCTTTCTTT	NA	TRBV10-3	TRBJ1-1	NA
CAWSVGNYEQYF	TGTGCCTGGAGTGTAGGCAATTACGAGCAGTACTTC	NA	TRBV30	TRBJ2-7	NA
CASSRTGPNQPQHF	TGTGCCAGCAGCCGAACGGGGCCTAATCAGCCCCAGCATTTT	NA	TRBV7-9	TRBJ1-5	NA
CASSFVGGSYNEQFF	TGTGCCAGCAGCTTTGTTGGGGGTTCCTACAATGAGCAGTTCTTC	NA	TRBV5-4	TRBJ2-1	NA
CASSDRRGDTIYF	TGTGCCAGCAGCGACCGGAGGGGGGACACCATATATTTT	NA	TRBV27	TRBJ1-3	NA
CASSSPPGTEAFF	TGTGCCAGCAGCTCCCCCCCGGGGACTGAAGCTTTCTTT	NA	TRBV7-6	TRBJ1-1	NA
CASKDPRGGVGRNTQYF	TGTGCCAGCAAAGACCCCCGCGGGGGCGTTGGGAGGAATACGCAGTATTTT	NA	TRBV28	TRBJ2-3	once
CASRWGTFDVTNTEAFF	TGTGCCAGTAGGTGGGGGACATTCGATGTAACTAACACTGAAGCTTTCTTT	NA	TRBV19	TRBJ1-1	NA
CSVTSGATDTQYF	TGCAGCGTAACCTCCGGGGCTACAGATACGCAGTATTTT	NA	TRBV29-1	TRBJ2-3	NA
CSVEVTGSSYNEQFF	TGCAGCGTTGAAGTCACGGGGAGCTCCTACAATGAGCAGTTCTTC	NA	TRBV29-1	TRBJ2-1	NA
CAVGWGSNEQFF	TGTGCCGTGGGTTGGGGTTCCAATGAGCAGTTCTTC	NA	TRBV27	TRBJ2-1	NA
CSVEDRGGLNTEAFF	TGCAGCGTTGAAGATCGAGGGGGATTGAACACTGAAGCTTTCTTT	NA	TRBV29-1	TRBJ1-1	NA
CASSLEGLAGGPSTDTQYF	TGCGCCAGCAGCTTGGAAGGACTAGCGGGAGGGCCGAGCACAGATACGCAGTATTTT	TRBD2	TRBV5-1	TRBJ2-3	NA
CASSLKGADGNTIYF	TGTGCCAGCAGCCTCAAGGGGGCAGATGGAAACACCATATATTTT	TRBD1	TRBV9	TRBJ1-3	NA
CASSFPERPSTSNYGYTF	TGTGCCAGCAGCTTTCCTGAGAGACCCTCAACTTCTAACTATGGCTACACCTTC	NA	TRBV5-4	TRBJ1-2	NA
CASRQGPMNTEAFF	TGTGCCAGCAGGCAGGGACCGATGAACACTGAAGCTTTCTTT	NA	TRBV6-6	TRBJ1-1	once
CASSWTSGSYNEQFF	TGTGCCAGTAGTTGGACTAGCGGGAGCTACAATGAGCAGTTCTTC	TRBD2	TRBV19	TRBJ2-1	NA
CASSLEGTGYNEQFF	TGTGCCAGCAGCTTAGAAGGGACAGGGTACAATGAGCAGTTCTTC	TRBD1	TRBV7-6	TRBJ2-1	NA
CASTQDRRYEQYF	TGTGCCAGCACCCAGGACAGGAGGTACGAGCAGTACTTC	TRBD1	TRBV7-9	TRBJ2-7	NA
CSVESGQPYNEQFF	TGCAGCGTTGAAAGTGGACAACCCTACAATGAGCAGTTCTTC	NA	TRBV29-1	TRBJ2-1	NA
CASSASRIRNTGELFF	TGTGCCAGCAGCGCCTCGAGGATCAGGAACACCGGGGAGCTGTTTTTT	NA	TRBV9	TRBJ2-2	NA
CASSPERTYNEQYF	TGTGCCAGCTCACCAGAGAGGACGTATAACGAGCAGTACTTC	NA	TRBV18	TRBJ2-7	NA
CASSETILAGGGELFF	TGTGCCAGCAGTGAGACCATTTTAGCGGGAGGCGGGGAGCTGTTTTTT	TRBD2	TRBV6-1	TRBJ2-2	NA
CASSVARAGGPSSYNEQFF	TGTGCCAGCAGCGTAGCCCGAGCGGGAGGCCCAAGCTCCTACAATGAGCAGTTCTTC	TRBD2	TRBV9	TRBJ2-1	NA
CATHRDRGTGELFF	TGTGCCACACACCGGGACAGGGGCACCGGGGAGCTGTTTTTT	TRBD1	TRBV6-1	TRBJ2-2	NA
CASSQQPGHPNEQYF	TGTGCCAGCAGTCAACAGCCGGGACACCCGAACGAGCAGTACTTC	NA	TRBV27	TRBJ2-7	NA
CASRLRQGGIGLFF	TGTGCCAGCAGACTGAGACAGGGGGGGATCGGGCTGTTTTTT	TRBD1	TRBV6-1	TRBJ2-2	NA
CASSPRGAGGNEQYF	TGTGCCAGCAGCCCCCGGGGGGCGGGAGGCAACGAGCAGTACTTC	TRBD2	TRBV5-4	TRBJ2-7	NA
CASSSFAGVSSGANVLTF	TGTGCCAGCAGCTCGTTTGCGGGGGTCAGCTCTGGGGCCAACGTCCTGACTTTC	TRBD2	TRBV5-6	TRBJ2-6	NA
CASTSGMSNEQFF	TGTGCCAGCACTAGCGGGATGAGCAATGAGCAGTTCTTC	TRBD2	TRBV19	TRBJ2-1	NA